A single sample is the source of the 10 T cell receptor beta chains below, sequenced in a study of T cells after yellow fever vaccination. TCRdb re-called the 5' RACE reads with MiXCR, one entry per CDR3 protein. The sample holds about 85,000 distinct CDR3 sequences; 13% are singletons and the top ten take 20% to 25%. Sequences were derived from CD8+ T cells not binding an NS4B(214-222) dextramer, sorted from PBMCs, sampled roughly 20 days after the first yellow fever vaccination. The receptor set was obtained from a man in his late teens or twenties who received the YFV17D yellow fever vaccine.

This chain uses TRBV4-2 with TRBJ1-5; D gene uncertain. There are 14 residues in the CDR3. Trimming removed 0 bases at V and 1 base at J, with 4 bases between. Germline V lookup: CDR1 LGHNA, CDR2 YNFKEQ. CDR3 residues: CASSQEGSNQPQHF. The CDR3 DNA reads TGTGCCAGCAGCCAAGAGGGAAGCAATCAGCCCCAGCATTTT.

This clonotype showed up just a few times. CDR3 loop: CASSQDRLFRGGETQYF. The CDR3 region has the DNA TGCGCCAGCAGCCAAGATCGTTTGTTTAGGGGTGGAGAGACCCAGTACTTC. The V call is TRBV4-3, the J call TRBJ2-5; D is possibly TRBD1 (5 bases). The V end was cut by 0 bases, the J end by 4 bases, with 18 bases between. This CDR3 contains 17 residues. Germline V gene data show CDR1 as LGHNA and CDR2 as YSLEER.

This clonotype has at least ten counts. V and J are TRBV2 and TRBJ1-2, with D hard to call. Per the germline V gene, CDR1 is SNHLY and CDR2 is FYNNEI. V gave up 0 bases and J gave up 8 bases, with 19 bases separating them. This CDR3 region has 16 residues. CDR3 loop: CASSEALSWREWGYTF. DNA for the CDR3: TGTGCCAGCAGTGAAGCGCTTTCTTGGAGGGAGTGGGGCTACACCTTC.

This chain connects TRBV4-1 to TRBJ2-6; D is possibly TRBD1 or TRBD2 (5 bases each). Trimming took 1 base from V and 3 from J, leaving 13 bases between them. The germline gives CDR1 MGHRA, CDR2 YSYEKL. The CDR3 extends over 17 amino acids. CDR3 protein: CASSQGSGLSGANVLTF. The CDR3 coding sequence is TGCGCCAGCAGCCAAGGATCGGGGCTGAGTGGGGCCAACGTCCTGACTTTC.

This clonotype was counted between two and nine times. The V and J genes are TRBV4-2 and TRBJ2-1; 11 positions agree with TRBD1. With V trimmed by 0 bases and J by 2 bases, 3 bases remained unmatched. The germline CDR1 and CDR2 sequences are LGHNA and YNFKEQ. CDR3 length equals 17 residues. DNA for the CDR3: TGTGCCAGCAGCCAAGATCCGGACAGGGGGCCCTACAATGAGCAGTTCTTC. Translation: CASSQDPDRGPYNEQFF.

This clonotype was counted a few times. V and J are TRBV7-9 and TRBJ2-1; 10 nucleotides match TRBD2. Germline CDR1 reads SEHNR; CDR2 reads FQNEAQ (reference sequence). The CDR3 spans 17 residues. J was trimmed by 3 bases and V by 3 bases; bases with no gene match: 8. The CDR3: CASSLLAGEDSYNEQFF. CDR3 bases: TGTGCCAGCAGCTTGCTAGCGGGGGAGGACAGCTACAATGAGCAGTTCTTC.

This clonotype has just a few counts. The chain links TRBV24-1 to TRBJ2-1; TRBD2 matches 15 bases. Per germline, CDR1 KGHDR and CDR2 SFDVKD. The CDR3 covers 15 residues. Trimming removed 7 bases from V and 7 bases from J; junction bases left unmatched: 4. This chain's CDR3 is CATSQGLAGGNEQFF. Written as DNA, the CDR3 is TGTGCCACCAGCCAGGGACTAGCGGGGGGTAATGAGCAGTTCTTC.

The chain combines TRBV3-1 with TRBJ2-3, with no clear D. The CDR3 sequence is 15 residues long. V lost 3 bases, J lost 6 bases, and 16 bases lay in between. Germline assignment: CDR1 LGHDT and CDR2 YNNKEL (reference sequence). CDR3 in amino acids: CASSHVGSTVDTQYF. CDR3 in DNA: TGTGCCAGCAGCCATGTCGGCTCGACGGTGGATACGCAGTATTTT.

The J gene is TRBJ2-5, the V gene TRBV7-8; 8 bases fit TRBD2. Germline-derived CDR1 and CDR2 are SGHVS and FQNEAQ. J gave up 0 bases and V 5 bases, and 14 bases lay outside the gene matches. This CDR3 is 18 amino acids long. CDR3 nucleotides: TGTGCCAGCAGCCCCCGCAGCGGGGGCCAAGGGTACCAAGAGACCCAGTACTTC. It translates to CASSPRSGGQGYQETQYF.

This clonotype has just a few counts. The genes are TRBV4-1 and TRBJ2-3, with D maybe TRBD2 (5 bases). Trimming pared 2 bases from V and 4 bases from J, leaving 10 bases between. CDR1 is MGHRA, CDR2 YSYEKL, per germline. The CDR3 spans 14 residues. The DNA of the CDR3 is TGCGCCAGCAGCCAATGGCTAGCCGCAGATACGCAGTATTTT. The encoded protein is CASSQWLAADTQYF.